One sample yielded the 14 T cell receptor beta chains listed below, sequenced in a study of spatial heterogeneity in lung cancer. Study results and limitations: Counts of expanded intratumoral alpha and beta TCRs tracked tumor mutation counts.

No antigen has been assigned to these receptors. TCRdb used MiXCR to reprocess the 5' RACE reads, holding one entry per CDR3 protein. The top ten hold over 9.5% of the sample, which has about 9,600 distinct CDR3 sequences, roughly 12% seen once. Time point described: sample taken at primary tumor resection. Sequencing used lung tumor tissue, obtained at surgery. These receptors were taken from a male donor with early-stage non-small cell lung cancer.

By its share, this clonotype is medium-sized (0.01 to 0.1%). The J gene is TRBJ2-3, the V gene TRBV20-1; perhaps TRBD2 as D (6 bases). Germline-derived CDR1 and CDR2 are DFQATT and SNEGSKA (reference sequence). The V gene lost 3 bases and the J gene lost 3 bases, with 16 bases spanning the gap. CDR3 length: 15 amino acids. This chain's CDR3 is CSASSGGSGTDTQYF. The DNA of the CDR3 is TGCAGTGCTAGTTCCGGGGGATCGGGTACAGATACGCAGTATTTT.

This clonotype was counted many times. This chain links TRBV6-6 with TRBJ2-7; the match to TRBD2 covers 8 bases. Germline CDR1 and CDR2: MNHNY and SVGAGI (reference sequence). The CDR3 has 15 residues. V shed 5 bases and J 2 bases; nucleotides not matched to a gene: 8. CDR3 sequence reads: CASSRSGRDPYEQYF. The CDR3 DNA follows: TGTGCCAGCAGTCGAAGCGGGAGAGACCCCTACGAGCAGTACTTC.

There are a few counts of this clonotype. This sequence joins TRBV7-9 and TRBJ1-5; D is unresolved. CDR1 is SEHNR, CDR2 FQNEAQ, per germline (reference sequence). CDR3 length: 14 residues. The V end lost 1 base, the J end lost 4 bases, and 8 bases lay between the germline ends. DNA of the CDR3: TGTGCCAGCAGCTTAGGGGCAGATAATCAGCCCCAGCATTTT. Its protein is CASSLGADNQPQHF.

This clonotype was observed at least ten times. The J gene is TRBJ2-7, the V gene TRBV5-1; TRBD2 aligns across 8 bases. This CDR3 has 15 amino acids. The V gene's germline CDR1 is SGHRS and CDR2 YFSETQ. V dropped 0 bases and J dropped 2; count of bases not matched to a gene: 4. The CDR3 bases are TGCGCCAGCAGCTTGGTGCGGGAGGCCCCCTACGAGCAGTACTTC. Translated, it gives CASSLVREAPYEQYF.

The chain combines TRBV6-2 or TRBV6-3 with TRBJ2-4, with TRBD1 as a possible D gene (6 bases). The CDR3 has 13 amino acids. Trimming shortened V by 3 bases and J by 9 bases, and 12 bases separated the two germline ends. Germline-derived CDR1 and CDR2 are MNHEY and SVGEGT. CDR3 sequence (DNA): TGTGCCAGCAGTTATCAGGGCAGGGGCATTCAGTACTTC. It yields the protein CASSYQGRGIQYF.

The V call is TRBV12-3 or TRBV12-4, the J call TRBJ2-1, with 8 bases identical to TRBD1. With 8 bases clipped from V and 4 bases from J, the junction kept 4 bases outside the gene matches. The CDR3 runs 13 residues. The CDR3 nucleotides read TGTGCCAGCTCGGACAGGGAGTACAATGAGCAGTTCTTC. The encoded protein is CASSDREYNEQFF.

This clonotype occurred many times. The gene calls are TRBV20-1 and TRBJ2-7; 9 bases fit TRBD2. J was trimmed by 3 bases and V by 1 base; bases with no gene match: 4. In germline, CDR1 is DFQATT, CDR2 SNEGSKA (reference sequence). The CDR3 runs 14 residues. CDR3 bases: TGCAGTGCTAGAGCTCCAGCGGGAGGCTACGAGCAGTACTTC. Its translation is CSARAPAGGYEQYF.

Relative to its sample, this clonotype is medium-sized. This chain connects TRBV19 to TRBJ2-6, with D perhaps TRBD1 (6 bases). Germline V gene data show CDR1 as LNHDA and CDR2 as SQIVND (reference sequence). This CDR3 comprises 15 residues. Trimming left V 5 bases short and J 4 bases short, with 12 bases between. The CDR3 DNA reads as TGTGCCAGTAGTTATCAGGGGCAAGGGGCCAACGTCCTGACTTTC. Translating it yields CASSYQGQGANVLTF.

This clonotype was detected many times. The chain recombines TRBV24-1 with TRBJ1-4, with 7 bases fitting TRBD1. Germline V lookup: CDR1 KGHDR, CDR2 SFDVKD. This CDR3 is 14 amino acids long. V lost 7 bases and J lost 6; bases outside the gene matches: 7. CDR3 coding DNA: TGTGCCACCAGGGGGGACAGACTCGATGAAAAACTGTTTTTT. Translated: CATRGDRLDEKLFF.

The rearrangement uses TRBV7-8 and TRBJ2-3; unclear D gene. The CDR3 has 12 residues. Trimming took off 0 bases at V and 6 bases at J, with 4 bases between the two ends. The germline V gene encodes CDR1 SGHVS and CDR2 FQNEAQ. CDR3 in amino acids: CASSLASDTQYF. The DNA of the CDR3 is TGTGCCAGCAGCTTAGCTTCCGATACGCAGTATTTT.

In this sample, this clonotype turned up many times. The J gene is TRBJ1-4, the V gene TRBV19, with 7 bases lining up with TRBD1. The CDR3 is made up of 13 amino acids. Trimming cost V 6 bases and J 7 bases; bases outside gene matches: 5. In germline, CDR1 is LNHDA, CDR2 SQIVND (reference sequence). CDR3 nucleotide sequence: TGTGCCAGTAGCCCCGACAGGGCTGAAAAACTGTTTTTT. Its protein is CASSPDRAEKLFF.

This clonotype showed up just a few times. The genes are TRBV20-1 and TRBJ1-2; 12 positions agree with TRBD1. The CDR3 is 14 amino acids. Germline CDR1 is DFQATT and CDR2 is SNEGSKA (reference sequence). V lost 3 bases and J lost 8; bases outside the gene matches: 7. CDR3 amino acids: CSARPGTGGDGYTF. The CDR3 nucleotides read TGCAGTGCTAGGCCCGGGACAGGGGGCGACGGCTACACCTTC.

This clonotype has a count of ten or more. The CDR3 DNA follows: TGCAGTGCATACAGGGTGAACACTGAAGCTTTCTTT. Amino acids: CSAYRVNTEAFF. V and J are TRBV20-1 and TRBJ1-1, with D possibly TRBD1 on 6 matching bases. Germline CDR1 DFQATT, CDR2 SNEGSKA (reference sequence). Trimming pared 6 bases from V and 0 bases from J, leaving 8 bases between. The CDR3 extends over 12 amino acids.

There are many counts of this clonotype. The CDR3 DNA sequence: TGTGCCATCAGTGAAGCAGAGACCCAGTACTTC. Translated: CAISEAETQYF. The chain combines TRBV10-3 with TRBJ2-5; D is uncertain. The CDR3 contains 11 residues. CDR1 is ENHRY and CDR2 is SYGVKD in the germline V gene. V lost 3 bases, J lost 4 bases, and 3 bases lay in between.